This TCR beta chain was obtained from a study of tumor-infiltrating lymphocytes in primary liver carcinoma. Findings and caveats of the study: The difference in top-250-clone fraction between tumors and blood was significant, favoring tumors (p = 0.039).

Unsorted bulk tissue of about 19-33 mg yielded co-extracted RNA and DNA. Every tumor sample held more than 80% viable tumor cells. Concerning this clonotype: Its antigen is not identified. The junction shows a germline mismatch at one end, possibly a read error.

A constant-region primer primed TCR beta cDNA synthesis from roughly 510 ng of total RNA. Researchers made the TCR beta libraries by running three nested multiplex PCR rounds with slightly modified ARM-PCR. TCRdb reprocessed the multiplex PCR reads with MiXCR, giving one entry per CDR3 protein. Of some 190,000 distinct CDR3 sequences in the sample, 70% to 90% are singletons; the top ten hold less than 20%. The clonotype was recovered from a man aged 40-50 years with primary liver carcinoma and hepatitis B virus infection. Sample: tumor tissue from primary liver carcinoma.

The CDR3 protein is CAISSYRSAGGSYNEQFF. DNA of the CDR3: TGTGCCATCAGCTCATACCGTTCCGCGGGAGGGTCCTATAATGAGCAGTTCTTC. J is TRBJ2-1 and V is TRBV11-1, with 9 bases aligning to TRBD2. The CDR3 covers 18 residues. CDR1 is SGHAT and CDR2 is FQDESV in the germline V gene (reference sequence).